This T cell receptor beta chain stems from a study of PD-1 and CTLA-4 blockade in melanoma (dated by TCRdb to the early 2020s). Some background on the complete study: The study compared how PD-1 blockade and CTLA-4 blockade affected the melanoma-reactive CD8 T cell response in patients with melanoma.

Concerning this clone: Its antigen is still unknown. No base qualities exist here, and no much larger clone lies one base off it.

Libraries were built with the immunoSEQ multiplex PCR assay. The clones in this table, taken by TCRdb from immuneACCESS, are in-frame only. Not every clone is retained; where verified, under half of the shortfall comes from an unresolved V gene, and the cause of the rest is unknown. In this sample the table shows some 11,000 clones, 80% to 90% of which occur a single time. Roughly 31% of the sample belongs to the ten largest clones. Its CDR3 holds 13 amino acids, cysteine through phenylalanine. Only the CDR3 DNA is retained, 39 bases long and in frame from the first base. The germline V gene encodes CDR1 SNHLY and CDR2 FYNNEI. From V the trimming removes 4 bases and from J it removes 6 bases, while the gene matches leave 3 bases of the junction unaccounted for.

This clonotype was obtained from a human donor with melanoma. Sequences were derived from CD8+ T cells from peripheral blood, sampled from a patient given anti-PD-1 treatment. The chain was built from TRBV2 and TRBJ2-7, and TRBD2 matches 10 of the central bases. The CDR3 corresponds to CASSVRLAGEQYF. In nucleotide form, the sequence is TGTGCCAGCAGTGTGCGACTAGCGGGCGAGCAGTACTTC.